The T cell receptor (beta chain) under discussion was sequenced for a study of spatial heterogeneity in lung cancer. Study-level information: When available, follow-up PBMC samples taken a median of around 25 months after resection were sequenced. Sequences of the beta chain were consistently detected in greater numbers than alpha-chain sequences.

This sample's time point: blood at routine non-recurrence follow-up after resection. In each case, whole RNA from tumor, nontumor lung or frozen PBMC was sequenced unsorted. Trimming pared 0 bases from V and 9 bases from J, leaving 15 bases between. The CDR3 totals 15 residues. Germline CDR1 is LGHNA and CDR2 is YNFKEQ. Individual TCR cDNA molecules each bore their own unique molecular identifier. In TCRdb, the 5' RACE reads were re-called with MiXCR into one record per CDR3 protein. In the table there are 110,000 or so distinct CDR3 sequences, approximately 11% of which are singletons. This sample comprised PBMCs, obtained at follow-up. The chain has TRBV4-2 and TRBJ2-4; D might be TRBD1 (7 bases). The TCR originated in a female donor with early-stage non-small cell lung cancer. CDR3 DNA sequence: TGTGCCAGCAGCCAAGACAGGGGGGCTTTCGTCATTCAGTACTTC. Protein sequence: CASSQDRGAFVIQYF.